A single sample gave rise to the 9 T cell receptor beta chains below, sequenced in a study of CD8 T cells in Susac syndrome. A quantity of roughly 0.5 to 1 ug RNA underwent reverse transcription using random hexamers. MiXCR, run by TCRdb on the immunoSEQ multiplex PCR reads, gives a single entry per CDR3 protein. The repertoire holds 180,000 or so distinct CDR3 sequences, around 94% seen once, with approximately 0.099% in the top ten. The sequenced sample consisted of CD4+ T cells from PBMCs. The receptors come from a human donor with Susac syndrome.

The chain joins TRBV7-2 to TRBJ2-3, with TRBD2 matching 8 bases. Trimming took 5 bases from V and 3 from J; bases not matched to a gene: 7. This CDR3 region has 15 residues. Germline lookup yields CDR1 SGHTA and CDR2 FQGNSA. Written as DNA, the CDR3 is TGTGCCAGCAGCGACAAGCGGGAGTATACAGATACGCAGTATTTT. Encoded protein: CASSDKREYTDTQYF.

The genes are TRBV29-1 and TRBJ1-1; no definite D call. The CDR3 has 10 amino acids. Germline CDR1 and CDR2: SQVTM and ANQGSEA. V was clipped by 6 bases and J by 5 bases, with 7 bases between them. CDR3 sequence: CSVKQTEAFF. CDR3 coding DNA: TGCAGCGTGAAGCAAACTGAAGCTTTCTTT.

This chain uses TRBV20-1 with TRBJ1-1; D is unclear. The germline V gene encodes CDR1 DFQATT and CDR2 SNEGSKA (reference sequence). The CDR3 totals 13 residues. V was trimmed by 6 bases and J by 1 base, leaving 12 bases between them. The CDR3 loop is CSALTGGNTEAFF. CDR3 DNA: TGCAGTGCCCTAACGGGTGGGAACACTGAAGCTTTCTTT.

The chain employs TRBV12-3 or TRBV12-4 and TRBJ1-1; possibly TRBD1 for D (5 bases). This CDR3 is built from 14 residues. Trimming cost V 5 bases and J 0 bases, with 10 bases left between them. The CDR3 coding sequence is TGTGCCAGCAGTAAAGGGGACCTGAACACTGAAGCTTTCTTT. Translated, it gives CASSKGDLNTEAFF.

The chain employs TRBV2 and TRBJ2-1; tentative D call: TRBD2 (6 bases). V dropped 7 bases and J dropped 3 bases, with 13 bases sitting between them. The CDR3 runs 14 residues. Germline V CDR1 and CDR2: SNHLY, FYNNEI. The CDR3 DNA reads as TGTGCCAGCATGGGCTTGCGGGGCTACAATGAGCAGTTCTTC. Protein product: CASMGLRGYNEQFF.

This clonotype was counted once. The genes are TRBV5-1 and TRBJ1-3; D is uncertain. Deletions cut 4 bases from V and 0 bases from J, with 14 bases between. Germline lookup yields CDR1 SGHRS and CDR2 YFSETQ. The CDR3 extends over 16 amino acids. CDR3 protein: CASSRKSTFSGNTIYF. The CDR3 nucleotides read TGCGCCAGCAGCCGCAAGTCGACGTTCTCTGGAAACACCATATATTTT.

CDR3 DNA sequence: TGTGCCAGCAGCCAAGATAGTGACAGCTACAATGAGCAGTTCTTC. Its protein is CASSQDSDSYNEQFF. J is TRBJ2-1 and V is TRBV3-1; possibly TRBD1 for D (5 bases). Germline-derived CDR1 and CDR2 are LGHDT and YNNKEL (reference sequence). This CDR3 region has 15 residues. V was cut by 0 bases and J by 3 bases, with 9 bases left in between.

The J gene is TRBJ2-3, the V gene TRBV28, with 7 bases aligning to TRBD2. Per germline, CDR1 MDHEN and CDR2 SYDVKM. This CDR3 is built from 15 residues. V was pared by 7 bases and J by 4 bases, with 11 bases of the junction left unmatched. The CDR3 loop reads CASTAGSFQPDTQYF. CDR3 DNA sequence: TGTGCCAGCACAGCGGGGTCATTCCAACCAGATACGCAGTATTTT.

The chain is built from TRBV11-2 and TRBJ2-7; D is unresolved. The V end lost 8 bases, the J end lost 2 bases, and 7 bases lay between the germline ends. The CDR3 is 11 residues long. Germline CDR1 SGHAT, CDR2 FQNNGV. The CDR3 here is CASDAAYEQYF. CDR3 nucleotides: TGTGCCAGCGACGCGGCCTACGAGCAGTACTTC. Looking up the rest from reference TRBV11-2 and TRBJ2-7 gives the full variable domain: EAGVAQSPRYKIIEKRQSVAFWCNPISGHATLYWYQQILGQGPKLLIQFQNNGVVDDSQLPKDRFSAERLKGVDSTLKIQPAKLEDSAVYLCASDAAYEQYFGPGTRLTVT.